Following are 16 T cell receptor beta chains from one sample sequenced in a study of T-cell reconstitution after alpha-beta-depleted transplantation in children. Preparing the TCRbeta library involved the use of unique molecular identifiers. TCRdb passed the PCR reads through MiXCR, listing each CDR3 protein once. This table holds roughly 350,000 distinct CDR3 sequences, roughly 17% found once. This specimen was PBMCs, mostly from graft donor cells, taken 360 days after TCRalphabeta/CD19-depleted stem cell transplant. The receptor set was obtained from a male patient between 2 and 15 years old who had a stem cell transplant for acute lymphoblastic leukemia, so the T cells may come from the graft donor.

The chain is built from TRBV27 and TRBJ2-1; 9 positions match TRBD1. After removal of 6 bases from V and 6 bases from J, the junction contained 12 bases not matched to a gene. This CDR3 has 16 amino acids. Germline V gene sequence: CDR1 MNHEY, CDR2 SMNVEV (reference sequence). This chain's CDR3 is CASSKLTGGWGNEQFF. The CDR3 DNA sequence: TGTGCCAGCAGCAAACTAACAGGGGGCTGGGGCAATGAGCAGTTCTTC.

The chain is built from TRBV2 and TRBJ1-1; 7 bases agree with TRBD1. The J segment lost 4 bases and the V segment lost 9 bases, leaving 8 bases of the junction unmatched. CDR1 and CDR2 (germline): SNHLY, FYNNEI. The CDR3 has 13 amino acids. CDR3 sequence (DNA): TGTGCCAGGGATTTACAGGGGAGCACTGAAGCTTTCTTT. Translating gives CARDLQGSTEAFF.

The chain carries TRBV28 and TRBJ2-2; unclear D gene. Trimming removed 6 bases at V and 6 bases at J, with 11 bases between. Germline V CDR1 and CDR2: MDHEN, SYDVKM. This CDR3 comprises 13 residues. The CDR3, as DNA: TGTGCCAGCAGCCCTGGACCCGCCGGGGAGCTGTTTTTT. Amino acid sequence: CASSPGPAGELFF.

This clonotype was found a few times. The chain is built from TRBV10-3 and TRBJ2-7, with TRBD1 matching over 9 bases. Trimming cost V 9 bases and J 1 base; bases outside gene matches: 10. Germline CDR1 reads ENHRY; CDR2 reads SYGVKD. The CDR3 spans 15 residues. CDR3 residues: CAIGEGTGPSYEQYF. In DNA form, the CDR3 reads TGTGCCATTGGGGAAGGGACAGGGCCTTCCTACGAGCAGTACTTC.

The chain joins TRBV3-1 to TRBJ2-1; 9 nucleotides align to TRBD1. The J segment lost 10 bases and the V segment lost 1 base, leaving 14 bases of the junction unmatched. The CDR3 is made up of 17 amino acids. CDR1 and CDR2 from the germline V gene are LGHDT and YNNKEL (reference sequence). The CDR3 DNA follows: TGTGCCAGCAGCCAAGTTGCATGGGACAGGGTGATGGAGGAGCAGTTCTTC. The encoded protein is CASSQVAWDRVMEEQFF.

The chain couples TRBV6-1 to TRBJ1-4; D is ambiguous. Looked up from germline, CDR1 is MNHNS and CDR2 is SASEGT. V was shortened by 5 bases and J by 7 bases, with 20 bases between the two germline ends. The CDR3 covers 16 residues. The CDR3 reads CASSNRQFSVAEKLFF. The CDR3 DNA is TGTGCCAGCAGTAACCGCCAGTTTAGTGTGGCTGAAAAACTGTTTTTT.

This clonotype was counted only a few times. The chain recombines TRBV12-3 or TRBV12-4 with TRBJ2-2, with TRBD2 as a possible D gene (5 bases). CDR3 length: 19 amino acids. Trimming removed 2 bases at V and 5 bases at J, with 24 bases between. The CDR3 protein is CASSLTQDWWEKHTGELFF. Written as DNA, the CDR3 is TGTGCCAGCAGTTTAACACAAGATTGGTGGGAGAAACATACCGGGGAGCTGTTTTTT.

The V gene is TRBV3-1, the J gene TRBJ2-5; D is perhaps TRBD1 (5 bases). Germline V gives CDR1 LGHDT, CDR2 YNNKEL (reference sequence). The V and J ends lost 4 bases and 5 bases respectively, with 14 bases between them. The CDR3 covers 14 residues. The CDR3 region is CASSRGRGTETQYF. CDR3 nucleotides: TGTGCCAGCAGCCGGGGAAGGGGTACGGAGACCCAGTACTTC.

This clonotype was recorded a few times. The chain carries TRBV5-1 and TRBJ2-1, with 8 nucleotides matching TRBD2. In germline, CDR1 is SGHRS, CDR2 YFSETQ. With V trimmed by 0 bases and J by 3 bases, 17 bases remained unmatched. The CDR3 loop spans 20 amino acids. As DNA, the CDR3 is TGCGCCAGCAGCTTGGGGCTTTTGGGGCTAGTAGCGGGAAGCTACAATGAGCAGTTCTTC. Translation: CASSLGLLGLVAGSYNEQFF.

The rearrangement joins TRBV12-3 or TRBV12-4 to TRBJ2-1; maybe TRBD1 (6 bases). The germline V and J ends were trimmed by 6 bases and 5 bases, with 17 bases remaining between them. The length of the CDR3 is 15 residues. The CDR3 protein is CASSQVGAGHNEQFF. In nucleotides, the CDR3 is TGTGCCAGCAGCCAGGTGGGGGCAGGCCACAATGAGCAGTTCTTC.

In the case of this clonotype: Possible read error: a much larger clone is one base away. This chain uses TRBV29-1 with TRBJ2-7; D tentatively fits TRBD1 or TRBD2 (5 bases each). The V end was cut by 6 bases, the J end by 1 base, with 13 bases between. The CDR3 extends over 13 amino acids. Germline-derived CDR1 and CDR2 are SQVTM and ANQGSEA. CDR3 in amino acids: CSVREHRSYEQYF. As DNA, the CDR3 is TGCAGCGTCAGGGAGCATAGGTCCTACGAGCAGTACTTC.

This clonotype was detected ten times or more. The rearrangement uses TRBV12-3 or TRBV12-4 and TRBJ1-5, with D tentatively TRBD1 (5 bases). Trimming left V 5 bases short and J 2 bases short, with 13 bases between. This CDR3 spans 15 amino acids. The CDR3 DNA is TGTGCCAGCAGTCTCAGGGAGCATGGCAATCAGCCCCAGCATTTT. Protein: CASSLREHGNQPQHF.

This clonotype turned up a few times. The chain uses TRBV12-3 or TRBV12-4 and TRBJ1-3; D is undetermined. The V gene lost 3 bases and the J gene lost 0 bases, with 9 bases spanning the gap. This CDR3 contains 15 residues. In DNA, the CDR3 is TGTGCCAGCAGTTTTTTCCTGAGCTCTGGAAACACCATATATTTT. Amino acid sequence: CASSFFLSSGNTIYF.

The chain combines TRBV11-3 with TRBJ2-1; the D is unclear. Germline V gene data show CDR1 as SGHNT and CDR2 as YENEEA. V was pared by 9 bases and J by 2 bases, with 17 bases between. CDR3 length: 15 residues. The CDR3 sequence: CASRQKTWAYNEQFF. DNA of the CDR3: TGTGCCAGTAGACAAAAAACCTGGGCCTACAATGAGCAGTTCTTC.

The rearrangement uses TRBV6-6 and TRBJ1-4; tentative D call: TRBD1 (6 bases). CDR1 and CDR2 from the germline V gene are MNHNY and SVGAGI (reference sequence). This CDR3 has 13 amino acids. Trimming removed 4 bases at V and 12 bases at J, with 15 bases between. CDR3 residues: CASSSPLSGELFF. CDR3 coding DNA: TGTGCCAGCAGTTCTCCTCTATCAGGGGAACTGTTTTTT.

This clonotype was recorded a few times. J is TRBJ2-3 and V is TRBV2, with D possibly being TRBD2 (5 bases). The CDR3 is made up of 14 amino acids. V dropped 6 bases and J dropped 1 base, with 11 bases sitting between them. Germline CDR1 SNHLY, CDR2 FYNNEI. As DNA, the CDR3 is TGTGCCAGCAGACTCGGAGGAGGCACAGATACGCAGTATTTT. Its protein product is CASRLGGGTDTQYF.